This T cell receptor (beta chain) was obtained from a study of T cells in Graves' hyperthyroidism and ophthalmopathy. Each patient was aged 18 to 65 and had newly diagnosed hyperthyroidism of under 2 months' duration. TCR beta CDR3 sequences were amplified from RNA transcripts. The TCR CDR3 first-round RT-PCR relied on the HTBI primer set. TCRdb re-analysed the multiplex PCR reads in MiXCR, keeping a single row per CDR3 protein. The top ten hold 40% to 65% of the sample, which has some 180,000 distinct CDR3 sequences, about 15% seen once. The CDR3 is made up of 12 amino acids. V shed 7 bases, J shed 4 bases, and the junction held 6 bases outside the gene matches. CDR1 DFQATT and CDR2 SNEGSKA come from the germline V gene (reference sequence).

V and J are TRBV20-1 and TRBJ1-1, with TRBD1 matching 7 bases. This TCR derives from a woman aged 50 to 65 with Graves' hyperthyroidism. What was sequenced was blood. CDR3 in amino acids: CSGGGSGTEAFF. CDR3 DNA sequence: TGCAGTGGAGGGGGCTCTGGCACTGAAGCTTTCTTT.